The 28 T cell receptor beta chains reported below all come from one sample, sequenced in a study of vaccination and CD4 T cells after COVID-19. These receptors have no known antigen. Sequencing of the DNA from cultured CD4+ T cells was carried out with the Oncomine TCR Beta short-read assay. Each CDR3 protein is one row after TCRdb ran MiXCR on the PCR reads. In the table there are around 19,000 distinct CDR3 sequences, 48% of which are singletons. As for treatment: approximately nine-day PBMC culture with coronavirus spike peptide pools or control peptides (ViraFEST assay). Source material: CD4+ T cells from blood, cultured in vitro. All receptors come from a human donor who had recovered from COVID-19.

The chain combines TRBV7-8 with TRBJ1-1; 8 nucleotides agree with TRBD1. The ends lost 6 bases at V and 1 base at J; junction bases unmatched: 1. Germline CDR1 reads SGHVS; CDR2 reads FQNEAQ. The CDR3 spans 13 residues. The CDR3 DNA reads TGTGCCAGCAGGGGACAGGCGAACACTGAAGCTTTCTTT. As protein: CASRGQANTEAFF.

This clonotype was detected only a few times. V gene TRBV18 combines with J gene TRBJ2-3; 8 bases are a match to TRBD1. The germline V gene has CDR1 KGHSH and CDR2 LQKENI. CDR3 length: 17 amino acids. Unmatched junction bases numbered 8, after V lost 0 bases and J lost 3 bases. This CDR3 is CASSPPAVTGGTDTQYF. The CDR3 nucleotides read TGTGCCAGCTCACCACCGGCGGTTACAGGGGGAACAGATACGCAGTATTTT.

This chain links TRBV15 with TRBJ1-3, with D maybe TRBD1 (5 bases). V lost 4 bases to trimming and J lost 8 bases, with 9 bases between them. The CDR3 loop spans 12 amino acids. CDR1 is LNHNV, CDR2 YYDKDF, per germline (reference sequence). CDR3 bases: TGTGCCACCAGCATTGGGGGGGACACCATATATTTT. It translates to CATSIGGDTIYF.

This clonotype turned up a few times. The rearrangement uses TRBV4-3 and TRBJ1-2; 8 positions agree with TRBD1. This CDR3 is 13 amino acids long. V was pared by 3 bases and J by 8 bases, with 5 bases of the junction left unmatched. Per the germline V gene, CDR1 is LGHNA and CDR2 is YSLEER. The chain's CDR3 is CASSQTRGRGYTF. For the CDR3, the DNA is TGCGCCAGCAGCCAGACCAGGGGGCGAGGCTACACCTTC.

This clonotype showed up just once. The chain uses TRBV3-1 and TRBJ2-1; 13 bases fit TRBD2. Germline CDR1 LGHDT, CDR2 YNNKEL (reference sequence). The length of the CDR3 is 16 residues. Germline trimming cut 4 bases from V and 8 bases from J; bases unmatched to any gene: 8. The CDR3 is CASSPRTSGRLDEQFF. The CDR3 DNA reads TGTGCCAGCAGCCCCCGGACTAGCGGGAGACTGGATGAGCAGTTCTTC.

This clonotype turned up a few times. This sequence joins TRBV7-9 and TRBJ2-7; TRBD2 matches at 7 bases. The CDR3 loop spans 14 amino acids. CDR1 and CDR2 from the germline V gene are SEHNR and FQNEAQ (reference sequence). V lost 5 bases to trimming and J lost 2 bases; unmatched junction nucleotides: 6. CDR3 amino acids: CASSLPGLPYEQYF. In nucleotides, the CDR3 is TGTGCCAGCAGCCTGCCGGGACTACCCTACGAGCAGTACTTC.

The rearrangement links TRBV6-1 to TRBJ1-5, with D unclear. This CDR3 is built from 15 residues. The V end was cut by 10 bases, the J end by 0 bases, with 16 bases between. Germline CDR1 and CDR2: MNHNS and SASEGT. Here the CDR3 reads CATRKIYDSNQPQHF. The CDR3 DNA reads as TGTGCCACCAGAAAAATTTACGATAGCAATCAGCCCCAGCATTTT.

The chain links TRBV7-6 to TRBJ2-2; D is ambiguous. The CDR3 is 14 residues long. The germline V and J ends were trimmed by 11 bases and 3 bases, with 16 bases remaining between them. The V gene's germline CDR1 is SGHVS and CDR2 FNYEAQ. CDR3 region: CAVSAAFDTGELFF. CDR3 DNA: TGTGCCGTCTCCGCGGCTTTCGACACCGGGGAGCTGTTTTTT.

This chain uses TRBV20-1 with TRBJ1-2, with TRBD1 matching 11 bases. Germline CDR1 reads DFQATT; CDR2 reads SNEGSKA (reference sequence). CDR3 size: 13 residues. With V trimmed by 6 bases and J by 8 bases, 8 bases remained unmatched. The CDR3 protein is CSAPGTGGGGYTF. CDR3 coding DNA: TGCAGTGCCCCGGGGACAGGGGGAGGGGGCTACACCTTC.

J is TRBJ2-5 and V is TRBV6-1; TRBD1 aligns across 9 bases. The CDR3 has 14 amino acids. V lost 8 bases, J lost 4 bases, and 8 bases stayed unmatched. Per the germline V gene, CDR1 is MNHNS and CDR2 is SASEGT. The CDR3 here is CASSPRTGVETQYF. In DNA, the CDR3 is TGTGCCAGCTCCCCTAGGACAGGGGTAGAGACCCAGTACTTC.

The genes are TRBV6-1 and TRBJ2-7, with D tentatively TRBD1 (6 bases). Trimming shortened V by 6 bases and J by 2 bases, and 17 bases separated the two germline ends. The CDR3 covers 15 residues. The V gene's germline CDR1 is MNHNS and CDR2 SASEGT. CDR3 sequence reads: CASSFSFGQTYEQYF. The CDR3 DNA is TGTGCCAGCAGCTTCTCATTCGGACAGACCTACGAGCAGTACTTC.

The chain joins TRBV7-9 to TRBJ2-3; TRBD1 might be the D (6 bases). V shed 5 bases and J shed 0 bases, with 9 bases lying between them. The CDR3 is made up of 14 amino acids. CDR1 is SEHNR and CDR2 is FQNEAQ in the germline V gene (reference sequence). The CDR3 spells CASSQGQSTDTQYF. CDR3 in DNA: TGTGCCAGCAGCCAAGGACAGAGCACAGATACGCAGTATTTT.

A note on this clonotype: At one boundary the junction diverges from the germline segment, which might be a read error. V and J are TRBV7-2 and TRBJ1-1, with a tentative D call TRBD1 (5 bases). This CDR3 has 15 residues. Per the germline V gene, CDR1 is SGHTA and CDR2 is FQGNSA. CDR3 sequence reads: CVSSPKRGGNTEAFF. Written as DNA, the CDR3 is TGTGTCAGCAGCCCGAAGCGGGGCGGGAACACTGAAGCTTTCTTT.

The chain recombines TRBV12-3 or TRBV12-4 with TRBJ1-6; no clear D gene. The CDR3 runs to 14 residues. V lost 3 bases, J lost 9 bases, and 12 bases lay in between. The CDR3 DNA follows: TGTGCCAGCAGTTTTAACAGCGGCGGTTCACCCCTCCACTTT. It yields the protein CASSFNSGGSPLHF.

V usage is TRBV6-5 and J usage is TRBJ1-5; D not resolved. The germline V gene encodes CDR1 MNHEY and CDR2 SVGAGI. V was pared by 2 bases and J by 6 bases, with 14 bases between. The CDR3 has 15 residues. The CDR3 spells CASSYLTGPGQPQHF. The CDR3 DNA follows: TGTGCCAGCAGTTACCTGACTGGGCCAGGTCAGCCCCAGCATTTT.

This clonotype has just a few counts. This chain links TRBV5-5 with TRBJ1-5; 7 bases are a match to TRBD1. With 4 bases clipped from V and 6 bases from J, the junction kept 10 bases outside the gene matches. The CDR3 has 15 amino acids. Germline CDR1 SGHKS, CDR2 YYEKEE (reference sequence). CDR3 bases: TGTGCCAGCAGCCCGGGACTAAGGGGGCGTCAGCCCCAGCATTTT. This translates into CASSPGLRGRQPQHF. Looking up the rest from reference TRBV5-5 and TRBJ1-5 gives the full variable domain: DAGVTQSPTHLIKTRGQQVTLRCSPISGHKSVSWYQQVLGQGPQFIFQYYEKEERGRGNFPDRFSARQFPNYSSELNVNALLLGDSALYLCASSPGLRGRQPQHFGDGTRLSIL.

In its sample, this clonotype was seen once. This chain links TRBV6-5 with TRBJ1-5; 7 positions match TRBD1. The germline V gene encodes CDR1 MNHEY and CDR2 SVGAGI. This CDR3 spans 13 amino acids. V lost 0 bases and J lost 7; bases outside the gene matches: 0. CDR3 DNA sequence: TGTGCCAGCAGTTACTCGACAGGGCAGCCCCAGCATTTT. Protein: CASSYSTGQPQHF.

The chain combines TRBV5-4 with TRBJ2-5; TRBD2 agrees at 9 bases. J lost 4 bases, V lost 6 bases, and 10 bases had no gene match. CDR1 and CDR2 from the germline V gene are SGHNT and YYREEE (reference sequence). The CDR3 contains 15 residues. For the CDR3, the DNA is TGTGCCAGCACGCCGGGGGTAGCGGGAGTAGAGACCCAGTACTTC. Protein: CASTPGVAGVETQYF. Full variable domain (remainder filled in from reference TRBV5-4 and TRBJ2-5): ETGVTQSPTHLIKTRGQQVTLRCSSQSGHNTVSWYQQALGQGPQFIFQYYREEENGRGNFPPRFSGLQFPNYSSELNVNALELDDSALYLCASTPGVAGVETQYFGPGTRLLVL.

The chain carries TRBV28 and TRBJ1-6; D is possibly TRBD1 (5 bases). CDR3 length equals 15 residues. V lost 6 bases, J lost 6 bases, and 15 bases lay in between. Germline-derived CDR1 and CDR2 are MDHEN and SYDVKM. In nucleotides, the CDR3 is TGTGCCAGCAGGATACAGGCGACCCGTAATTCACCCCTCCACTTT. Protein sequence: CASRIQATRNSPLHF.

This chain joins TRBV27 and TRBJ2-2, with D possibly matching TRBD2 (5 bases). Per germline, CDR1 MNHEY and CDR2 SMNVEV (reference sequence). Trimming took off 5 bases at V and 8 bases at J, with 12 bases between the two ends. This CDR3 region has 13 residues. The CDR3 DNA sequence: TGTGCCAGCAGTCGGACTGTTTCGGGGGAGCTGTTTTTT. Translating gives CASSRTVSGELFF.

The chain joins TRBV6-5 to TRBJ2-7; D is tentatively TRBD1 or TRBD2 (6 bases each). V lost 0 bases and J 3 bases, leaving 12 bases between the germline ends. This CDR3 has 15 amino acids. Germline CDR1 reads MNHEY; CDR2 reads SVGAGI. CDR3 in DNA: TGTGCCAGCAGTTACTCAGAAGGGGGAGGCTACGAGCAGTACTTC. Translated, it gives CASSYSEGGGYEQYF.

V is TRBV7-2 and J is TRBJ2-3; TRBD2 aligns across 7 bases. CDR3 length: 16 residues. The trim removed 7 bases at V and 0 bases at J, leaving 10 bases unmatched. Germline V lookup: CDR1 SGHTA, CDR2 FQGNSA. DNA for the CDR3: TGTGCCAGCACGCTTTTCCTAGCGGTTAGCACAGATACGCAGTATTTT. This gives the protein CASTLFLAVSTDTQYF.

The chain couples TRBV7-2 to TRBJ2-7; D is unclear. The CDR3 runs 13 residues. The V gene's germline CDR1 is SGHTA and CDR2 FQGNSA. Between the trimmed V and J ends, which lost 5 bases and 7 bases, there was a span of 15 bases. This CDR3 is CASSPSSGGEQYF. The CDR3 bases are TGTGCCAGCAGCCCCAGTTCCGGTGGGGAGCAGTACTTC.

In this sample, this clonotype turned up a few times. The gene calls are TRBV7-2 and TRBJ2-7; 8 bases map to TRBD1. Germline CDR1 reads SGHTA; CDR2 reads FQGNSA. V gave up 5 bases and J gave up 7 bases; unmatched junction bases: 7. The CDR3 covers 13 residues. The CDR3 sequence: CASSLTGQVEQYF. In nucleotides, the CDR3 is TGTGCCAGCAGCCTGACGGGACAGGTTGAGCAGTACTTC.

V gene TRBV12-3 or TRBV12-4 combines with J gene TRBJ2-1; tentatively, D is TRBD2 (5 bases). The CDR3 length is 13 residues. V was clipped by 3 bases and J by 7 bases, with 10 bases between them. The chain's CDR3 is CASSLRAVNEQFF. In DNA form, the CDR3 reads TGTGCCAGCAGTTTGCGGGCCGTTAATGAGCAGTTCTTC.

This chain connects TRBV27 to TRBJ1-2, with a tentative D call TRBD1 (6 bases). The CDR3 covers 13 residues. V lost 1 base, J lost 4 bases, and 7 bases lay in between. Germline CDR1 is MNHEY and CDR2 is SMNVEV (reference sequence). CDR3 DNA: TGTGCCAGCAGTTTATGGGGGCGCTATGGCTACACCTTC. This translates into CASSLWGRYGYTF.

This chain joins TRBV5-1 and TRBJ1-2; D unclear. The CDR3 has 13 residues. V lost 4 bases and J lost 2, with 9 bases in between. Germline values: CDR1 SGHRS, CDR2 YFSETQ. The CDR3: CASSAGFNYGYTF. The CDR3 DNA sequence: TGCGCCAGCAGCGCGGGGTTCAACTATGGCTACACCTTC.

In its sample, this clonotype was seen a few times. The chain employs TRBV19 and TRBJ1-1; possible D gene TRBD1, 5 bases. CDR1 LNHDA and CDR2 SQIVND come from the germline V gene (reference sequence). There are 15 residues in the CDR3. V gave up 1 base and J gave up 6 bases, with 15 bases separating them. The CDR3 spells CASSIAASGRAEAFF. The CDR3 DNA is TGTGCCAGTAGTATAGCGGCGTCGGGGCGCGCTGAAGCTTTCTTT.